Listed here are 28 T cell receptor beta chains from one sample, sequenced in a study of Graves' ophthalmopathy and Graves' hyperthyroidism. RNA transcripts served as template for amplifying TCR beta CDR3 sequences. The authors performed first-round RT-PCR with HTBI primers and then a second-round multiplex PCR. TCRdb recomputed calls from the multiplex PCR reads with MiXCR, one row per CDR3 protein. The sample has 500,000 to 700,000 distinct CDR3 sequences, 22% seen once. Sequencing used peripheral blood. These receptors were obtained from a woman younger than 30 with stable Graves' hyperthyroidism. Some clones in this sample may be carry-over from other donors' samples.

This clonotype was recorded at least ten times. The chain employs TRBV20-1 and TRBJ2-7; either TRBD1 or TRBD2 may supply D (6 bases each). The CDR3 contains 14 residues. Germline CDR1 is DFQATT and CDR2 is SNEGSKA (reference sequence). V dropped 3 bases and J dropped 4 bases, with 16 bases sitting between them. The CDR3 nucleotides are TGCAGTGCTAGTTCACGGGGGCCAGGGTACGAGCAGTACTTC. Its protein is CSASSRGPGYEQYF.

This clonotype was picked up many times. The chain uses TRBV12-3 or TRBV12-4 and TRBJ2-7; maybe TRBD2 (5 bases). The V gene lost 2 bases and the J gene lost 0 bases, with 14 bases spanning the gap. The CDR3 contains 16 residues. The CDR3 nucleotides are TGTGCCAGCAGTTTACTTGGGAGCGCTGTCTCCTACGAGCAGTACTTC. This translates into CASSLLGSAVSYEQYF.

In its sample, this clonotype was seen many times. The V and J genes are TRBV29-1 and TRBJ2-7; D call uncertain. The CDR3 extends over 12 amino acids. Germline V lookup: CDR1 SQVTM, CDR2 ANQGSEA. The V end lost 4 bases, the J end lost 1 base, and 8 bases lay between the germline ends. The CDR3 DNA reads TGCAGCGTTGGTCCAGGATCCTACGAGCAGTACTTC. Amino acid sequence: CSVGPGSYEQYF.

The V and J genes are TRBV20-1 and TRBJ2-5; 11 bases are a match to TRBD1. Germline CDR1 and CDR2: DFQATT and SNEGSKA (reference sequence). The V gene end was trimmed by 6 bases and the J gene end by 5 bases; junction bases not matched to a gene: 5. The CDR3 is made up of 13 amino acids. The CDR3 sequence: CSAKDRGRETQYF. CDR3 coding DNA: TGCAGTGCCAAGGACAGGGGGCGGGAGACCCAGTACTTC.

The table lists this clonotype with many counts. Mismatch with germline at one junction end may stem from a read error. The J gene is TRBJ1-1, the V gene TRBV28, with D possibly being TRBD1 (6 bases). The CDR3 has 13 amino acids. The germline V gene has CDR1 MDHEN and CDR2 SYDVKM. The CDR3 is CASSLQLRGVTGF. CDR3 DNA sequence: TGTGCCAGCAGTTTACAACTAAGGGGGGTGACGGGCTTT.

This clonotype was recorded a few times. J is TRBJ2-5 and V is TRBV25-1; 9 positions agree with TRBD1. The length of the CDR3 is 20 residues. The germline V gene encodes CDR1 MGHDK and CDR2 SYGVNS. The ends lost 7 bases at V and 0 bases at J; junction bases unmatched: 21. CDR3 DNA: TGTGCCAGCACCCCAATAAAGGGACAGGGACATCCATACCACCAAGAGACCCAGTACTTC. It is translated as CASTPIKGQGHPYHQETQYF.

This clonotype was counted between two and nine times. This sequence joins TRBV19 and TRBJ1-5, with D uncertain. The germline V gene encodes CDR1 LNHDA and CDR2 SQIVND (reference sequence). Trimming took 8 bases from V and 5 from J, leaving 13 bases between them. The CDR3 extends over 13 amino acids. In DNA, the CDR3 is TGTGCCAGTCACACGGGAAGGTATCAGCCCCAGCATTTT. This codes for CASHTGRYQPQHF.

Only a few counts were recorded for this clonotype. The J gene is TRBJ2-6, the V gene TRBV28, with D perhaps TRBD2 (5 bases). Germline V gene sequence: CDR1 MDHEN, CDR2 SYDVKM. This CDR3 spans 17 amino acids. V lost 8 bases and J 0 bases, leaving 17 bases between the germline ends. For the CDR3, the DNA is TGTGCCAGCCTCTACCGGAGCGGCCCCTCTGGGGCCAACGTCCTGACTTTC. Translation gives CASLYRSGPSGANVLTF.

V gene TRBV6-1 combines with J gene TRBJ2-5; tentatively, D is TRBD2 (6 bases). Germline values: CDR1 MNHNS, CDR2 SASEGT. The length of the CDR3 is 14 residues. V lost 6 bases and J 4 bases, leaving 15 bases between the germline ends. The CDR3 sequence: CASRMTSRRETQYF. The CDR3 DNA reads TGTGCCAGCAGAATGACTAGTCGTCGAGAGACCCAGTACTTC.

This clonotype has ten or more counts. V and J are TRBV6-5 and TRBJ1-2; 8 positions agree with TRBD1. The CDR3 extends over 16 amino acids. The junction had 10 bases not matched to a gene; V was cut back by 2 bases and J by 5 bases. CDR1 is MNHEY, CDR2 SVGAGI, per germline. CDR3 region: CASSYKMTGAAYGYTF. The CDR3 coding sequence is TGTGCCAGCAGTTACAAAATGACAGGGGCGGCGTATGGCTACACCTTC.

This clonotype turned up a few times. The V and J genes are TRBV30 and TRBJ1-3; D is uncertain. The length of the CDR3 is 13 residues. Trimming pared 4 bases from V and 0 bases from J, leaving 7 bases between. Germline assignment: CDR1 GTSNPN and CDR2 SVGIG (reference sequence). The CDR3 loop is CAWNEGSGNTIYF. In DNA, the CDR3 is TGTGCCTGGAATGAAGGCTCTGGAAACACCATATATTTT.

Worth noting for this clonotype: This may arise from a read error, as a much more abundant clone is one base away. J is TRBJ2-4 and V is TRBV10-3; 14 bases line up with TRBD2. CDR3 size: 14 residues. Germline lookup yields CDR1 ENHRY and CDR2 SYGVKD. Here the CDR3 DNA reads TGTGCCATCAGGGGGACTAGCGGGAGTAACATTAAGTACTTC. This translates into CAIRGTSGSNIKYF.

In this sample, this clonotype turned up many times. The chain uses TRBV27 and TRBJ1-1; 7 positions match TRBD1. V trimming: 5 bases; J trimming: 4 bases; junction bases outside the gene matches: 4. The CDR3 spans 13 residues. Germline V lookup: CDR1 MNHEY, CDR2 SMNVEV (reference sequence). CDR3 coding DNA: TGTGCCAGCAGTCCCTGGGACAGCACTGAAGCTTTCTTT. Translated, it gives CASSPWDSTEAFF.

This clonotype came up a few times. The V and J genes are TRBV6-2 or TRBV6-3 and TRBJ1-1; D remains unclear. Germline lookup yields CDR1 MNHEY and CDR2 SVGEGT. Trimming cost V 7 bases and J 5 bases, with 17 bases left between them. This CDR3 contains 14 residues. CDR3: CASKGWRTGTEAFF. CDR3 DNA: TGTGCCAGCAAGGGATGGCGAACGGGGACTGAAGCTTTCTTT.

This clonotype was observed a handful of times. The chain recombines TRBV19 with TRBJ1-5, with TRBD1 as a possible D gene (5 bases). Trimming left V 5 bases short and J 2 bases short, with 13 bases between. Germline assignment: CDR1 LNHDA and CDR2 SQIVND (reference sequence). The CDR3 is 15 residues long. The CDR3 nucleotides read TGTGCCAGTAGTCGTAGGGGTACGGGCAATCAGCCCCAGCATTTT. This translates into CASSRRGTGNQPQHF.

The chain recombines TRBV30 with TRBJ2-5; D possibly corresponds to TRBD2 (5 bases). The V end was cut by 8 bases, the J end by 2 bases, with 9 bases between. The CDR3 is made up of 11 amino acids. Germline values: CDR1 GTSNPN, CDR2 SVGIG (reference sequence). CDR3 in DNA: TGTGCCCGGGAAACGCAAGAGACCCAGTACTTC. This codes for CARETQETQYF.

The rearrangement uses TRBV5-1 and TRBJ2-7; D is perhaps TRBD1 (5 bases). Germline V gives CDR1 SGHRS, CDR2 YFSETQ. Trimming took 0 bases from V and 5 from J, leaving 12 bases between them. This CDR3 contains 14 residues. This CDR3 reads CASSLDQGSHEQYF. The CDR3, as DNA: TGCGCCAGCAGCTTGGATCAGGGTTCCCACGAGCAGTACTTC.

This clonotype has at least ten counts. This chain joins TRBV12-3 or TRBV12-4 and TRBJ1-5, with D hard to call. V was cut by 5 bases and J by 7 bases, with 9 bases left in between. The CDR3 extends over 12 amino acids. The CDR3 DNA sequence: TGTGCCAGCAGTCCTGGACCGCAGCCCCAGCATTTT. Its protein is CASSPGPQPQHF.

This clonotype was seen once. The V and J genes are TRBV4-1 and TRBJ1-5; D unresolved. The V end was cut by 0 bases, the J end by 0 bases, with 6 bases between. The CDR3 totals 15 residues. Germline V lookup: CDR1 MGHRA, CDR2 YSYEKL. This CDR3 reads CASSQEGDSNQPQHF. The CDR3 nucleotides read TGCGCCAGCAGCCAAGAGGGCGATAGCAATCAGCCCCAGCATTTT.

This clonotype has at least ten counts. The CDR3 here is CASWNTEAFF. The CDR3 region has the DNA TGTGCCAGTTGGAACACTGAAGCTTTCTTT. The rearrangement joins TRBV6-5 to TRBJ1-1; no clear D gene. The V end was cut by 9 bases, the J end by 1 base, with 3 bases between. Germline loops: CDR1 MNHEY, CDR2 SVGAGI. This CDR3 has 10 residues.

This clonotype was observed at least ten times. The chain couples TRBV19 to TRBJ1-1, with 8 bases lining up with TRBD1. J gave up 0 bases and V 8 bases, and 8 bases lay outside the gene matches. The CDR3 covers 15 residues. The germline V gene has CDR1 LNHDA and CDR2 SQIVND (reference sequence). Here the CDR3 reads CASQTGAMMNTEAFF. The CDR3 nucleotides are TGTGCCAGTCAGACAGGGGCCATGATGAACACTGAAGCTTTCTTT.

The chain links TRBV20-1 to TRBJ2-5; D possibly corresponds to TRBD2 (5 bases). V was cut by 0 bases and J by 7 bases, with 12 bases left in between. CDR3 length: 13 residues. In germline, CDR1 is DFQATT, CDR2 SNEGSKA (reference sequence). This CDR3 is CSARDGGGGTQYF. The CDR3 nucleotides read TGCAGTGCTAGAGATGGAGGAGGAGGGACCCAGTACTTC.

The chain recombines TRBV12-3 or TRBV12-4 with TRBJ2-5; 9 nucleotides align to TRBD1. The V segment lost 5 bases and the J segment 2 bases; nucleotides outside the gene matches: 6. This CDR3 has 15 amino acids. CDR3 protein: CASSGGDRVQETQYF. The CDR3 coding sequence is TGTGCCAGCAGTGGGGGGGACAGGGTTCAAGAGACCCAGTACTTC.

This clonotype turned up a few times. The V call is TRBV20-1, the J call TRBJ2-7; the D call may be TRBD1 or TRBD2 (5 bases each). The CDR3 length is 16 residues. Trimming took 4 bases from V and 3 from J, leaving 22 bases between them. Germline CDR1 is DFQATT and CDR2 is SNEGSKA (reference sequence). The CDR3 reads CSAKGRGRKFYYEQYF. The CDR3 region has the DNA TGCAGTGCTAAGGGGCGTGGGAGAAAATTTTACTACGAGCAGTACTTC.

In its sample, this clonotype was seen many times. No conserved phenylalanine or tryptophan ends this CDR3, so it is likely a read error. The V call is TRBV12-3 or TRBV12-4, the J call TRBJ1-5; no clear D gene. This CDR3 is 12 amino acids long. Trimming shortened V by 8 bases and J by 0 bases, and 5 bases separated the two germline ends. CDR3 sequence reads: CASSYSNQPQHS. CDR3 DNA sequence: TGTGCCAGCTCGTATAGCAATCAGCCCCAGCATTCT.

This clonotype has at least ten counts. The chain uses TRBV27 and TRBJ2-2; D gene unclear. This CDR3 is built from 13 residues. Per the germline V gene, CDR1 is MNHEY and CDR2 is SMNVEV (reference sequence). Deletions cut 1 base from V and 6 bases from J, with 6 bases between. The CDR3 DNA follows: TGTGCCAGCAGTTTATTCCTATCCGGGGAGCTGTTTTTT. Residues: CASSLFLSGELFF.

The J gene is TRBJ2-7, the V gene TRBV6-2 or TRBV6-3; D tentatively fits TRBD1 or TRBD2 (5 bases each). Germline V gene sequence: CDR1 MNHEY, CDR2 SVGEGT. This CDR3 has 12 residues. Trimming removed 6 bases from V and 9 bases from J, with 15 bases in between. DNA of the CDR3: TGTGCCAGCAGAAGGGACGGAGTGACGCAGTACTTC. Residues: CASRRDGVTQYF.

At least ten counts were recorded for this clonotype. The chain recombines TRBV20-1 with TRBJ1-3, with a possible D match to TRBD1 (6 bases). This CDR3 is built from 13 residues. The germline V and J ends were trimmed by 4 bases and 3 bases, with 10 bases remaining between them. Germline V gene lookup returns CDR1 DFQATT and CDR2 SNEGSKA (reference sequence). Here the CDR3 reads CSATPGVGNTIYF. The CDR3 DNA reads TGCAGTGCTACCCCAGGGGTTGGAAACACCATATATTTT.